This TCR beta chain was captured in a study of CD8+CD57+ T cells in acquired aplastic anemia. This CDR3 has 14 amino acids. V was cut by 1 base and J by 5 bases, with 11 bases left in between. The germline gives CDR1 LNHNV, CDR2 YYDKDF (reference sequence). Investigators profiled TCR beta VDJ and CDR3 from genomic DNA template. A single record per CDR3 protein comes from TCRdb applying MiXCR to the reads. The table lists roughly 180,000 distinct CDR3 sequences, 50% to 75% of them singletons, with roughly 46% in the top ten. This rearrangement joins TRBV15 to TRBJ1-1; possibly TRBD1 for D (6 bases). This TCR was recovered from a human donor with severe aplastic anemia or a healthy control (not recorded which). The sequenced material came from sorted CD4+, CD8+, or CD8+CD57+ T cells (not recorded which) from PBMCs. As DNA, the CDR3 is TGTGCCACCAGCAGAGGGTACAGGGAGACTGAAGCTTTCTTT. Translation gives CATSRGYRETEAFF.